This T cell receptor beta chain came from a study of vaccination effects on CD4 cells after COVID-19. ViraFEST used viral peptide pools to expand antigen-specific CD4+ T cells before sequencing. Scientists isolated CD4+ T cells after a roughly 9-day culture period ended. Participants got two doses of BNT162b2 or mRNA-1273 vaccine. Nobody among the vaccine recipients had prior SARS-CoV-2 infection (nucleocapsid antibodies were negative). Cultivation was performed at 1.5 million to 2.5 million PBMC per well with about 9.6 IU/ml IL-2 and 9.5 to 10 ug/ml peptides added. On both days 3 and 7, half of the culture medium was replaced with IL-2 medium. A word on this clone: Its cognate antigen is unknown.

There are 18 residues in the CDR3. Using immunoSEQ multiplex PCR, the repertoire was profiled, and TCRdb retains in-frame clones only, with some absent. The sample holds fewer than 35,000 clones, over 70% seen once. The rearrangement uses TRBV21-1 and TRBJ2-1. TRBV21-1 is given as a pseudogene. The sequence was collected from a human donor who received a COVID-19 vaccine. The sequences come from CD4+ T cells from PBMCs cultured with HCoV-229E spike peptides, collected after COVID-19 vaccination. The CDR3 coding sequence is TGTGCCAGCAGCCGTCTAGGGGATTTTATACGACTAAACAATGAGCAGTTCTTC. Protein product: CASSRLGDFIRLNNEQFF.